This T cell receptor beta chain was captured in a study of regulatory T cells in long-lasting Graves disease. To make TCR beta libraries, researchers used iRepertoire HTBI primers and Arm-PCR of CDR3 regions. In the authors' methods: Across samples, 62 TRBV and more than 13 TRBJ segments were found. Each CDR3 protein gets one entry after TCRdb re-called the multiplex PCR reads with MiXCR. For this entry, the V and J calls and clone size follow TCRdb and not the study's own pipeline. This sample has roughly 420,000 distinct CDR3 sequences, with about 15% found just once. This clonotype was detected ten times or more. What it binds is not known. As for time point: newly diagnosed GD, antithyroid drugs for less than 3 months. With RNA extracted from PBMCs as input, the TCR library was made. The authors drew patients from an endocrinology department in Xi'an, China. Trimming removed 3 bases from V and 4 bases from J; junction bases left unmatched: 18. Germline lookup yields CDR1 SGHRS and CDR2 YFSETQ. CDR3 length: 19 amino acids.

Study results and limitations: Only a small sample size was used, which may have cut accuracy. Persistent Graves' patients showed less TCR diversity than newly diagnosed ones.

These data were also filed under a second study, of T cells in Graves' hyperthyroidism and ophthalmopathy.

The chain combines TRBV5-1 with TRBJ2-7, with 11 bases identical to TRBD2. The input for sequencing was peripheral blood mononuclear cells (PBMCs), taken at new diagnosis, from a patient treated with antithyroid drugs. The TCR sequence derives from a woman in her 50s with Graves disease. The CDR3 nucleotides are TGCGCCAGCAGCTCCCACCGAGGACGCACCGGGACTAGCGGTTACGAGCAGTACTTC. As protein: CASSSHRGRTGTSGYEQYF.